This paragraph covers one TCR beta chain sequence. What antigen it recognizes has not been identified. Base qualities are missing; no much larger clone stands one base away. TCRbeta CDR3 regions were amplified from genomic DNA by means of the immunoSEQ Assay, a bias-controlled multiplex PCR. The authors processed their data as follows. The number of nucleated cells in each sample was estimated from the amplification of reference gene primers within the assay. To quantify the absolute abundance of each unique TCRbeta CDR3 rearrangement, sequence reads were collapsed and filtered. For each sample, productive Simpson clonality was calculated as the square root of Simpson's diversity index over productive rearrangements. As stored in TCRdb, this immuneACCESS dataset retains in-frame rearrangements with V and J assigned. A fraction of the clones does not appear; measured against another copy, unresolved V genes explain less than half of the discrepancy, and the remainder lacks a known reason. The V and J calls and clone size come from that table; D and trimming were worked out from the DNA. This sample holds about 50,000 clones; about 90% were observed only once. The biggest ten clones account for about 16% of the sample.

These data are taken from a study of blood T cell repertoires in COVID-19 (dated by TCRdb to 2018 to 2021). Turning to the overall study: Collaborator samples came from the United States, Italy and Spain and covered acute and convalescent phases of COVID-19. The material from the prospective study consisted of cDNA or gDNA derived from T cells, B-cell-depleted T cells, or PBMCs. Subjects who had been exposed to COVID-19, were actively infected with it, or had recovered from it provided the deeply sampled blood TCRbeta repertoires that made up the dataset. The repertoires were made available in a free public database intended to serve as a resource for research on the immune response to SARS-CoV-2. The samples were drawn from the first 160 participants of the ongoing ImmuneRACE study and from 1,254 subjects provided by 6 global collaborators. The sample metadata nearly always contained a de-identified subject ID, COVID-19 status, age in years and sex. Where HLA class I and class II types were available, the types were taken from metadata supplied by the sample provider, not from assay-based typing. Beyond this particular receptor, the publication reports: The quantity of clinical and demographic metadata differed by source and by participant and was supplied without curation.

Here V drops 5 bases and J drops 3 bases, and the junction holds 11 bases not matched to any gene. The germline V gene (reference sequence) supplies CDR1 LGHDT and CDR2 YNNKEL. Counted from cysteine to phenylalanine, this CDR3 has 17 amino acids. Only the CDR3 DNA stays, 51 bases, in frame from base 1. Each collaborating institution followed its own protocols to collect whole blood in K2EDTA tubes. For TCRbeta analysis, collaborators shipped samples in one of three forms: frozen whole blood, isolated PBMCs, or DNA extracted from either of those sample types. This receptor was identified in a human donor with active COVID-19. The donor label of this sample is uncertain. The V and J segments used are TRBV3-1 (or the pseudogene TRBV3-2) and TRBJ2-2, with 8 bases aligning to TRBD1. The sample taken for sequencing was peripheral blood. The CDR3 reads CASSSKRQGRHTGELFF. Read as DNA, the sequence is TGTGCCAGCAGCTCAAAACGACAGGGGAGGCACACCGGGGAGCTGTTTTTT.